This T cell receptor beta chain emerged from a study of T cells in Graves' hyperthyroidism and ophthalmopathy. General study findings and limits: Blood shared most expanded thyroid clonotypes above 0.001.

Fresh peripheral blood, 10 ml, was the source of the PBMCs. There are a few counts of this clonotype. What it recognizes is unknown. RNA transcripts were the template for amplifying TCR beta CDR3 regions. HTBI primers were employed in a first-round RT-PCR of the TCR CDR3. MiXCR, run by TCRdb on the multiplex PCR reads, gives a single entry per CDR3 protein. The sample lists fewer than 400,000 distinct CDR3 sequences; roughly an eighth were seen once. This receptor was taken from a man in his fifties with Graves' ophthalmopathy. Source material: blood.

This CDR3 is CSVQQTYEQYF. Here the CDR3 DNA reads TGCAGCGTTCAACAAACCTACGAGCAGTACTTC. The chain carries TRBV29-1 and TRBJ2-7; D remains unclear. The CDR3 sequence is 11 residues long. Looked up from germline, CDR1 is SQVTM and CDR2 is ANQGSEA. The V end lost 5 bases, the J end lost 2 bases, and 7 bases lay between the germline ends.